The rows below give T cell receptor beta chains drawn from one sample of a study of shared clonotypes between healthy human individuals. The method was immunoSEQ multiplex PCR; TCRdb's version includes in-frame clones alone and lacks a portion of them. The sample has approximately 2.4 million clones, 95% seen once. Sequenced input: naive CD4+ T cells sorted from blood. All receptors derive from a man aged 18 to 30 in good health. CDR3s include the opening cysteine and the closing phenylalanine or tryptophan. A D gene is named only where the DNA matches it firmly. Part of the rows lack a size; the others show once, few, many or a class for expanded clones.

>TRBV5-1|-|-|TRBJ1-5
TGCGCCAGCAGCCCGACAGAGTATAGCAATCAGCCCCAGCATTTT
CASSPTEYSNQPQHF
>TRBV6-1|-|-|TRBJ2-3
TGTGCCAGCAGCCCCCAGGGGGGCAGCACAGATACGCAGTATTTT
CASSPQGGSTDTQYF
>TRBV7-2|-|-|TRBJ2-2
TGTGCCAGCAGCCCCGGGCCCTATGCTACCGGGGAGCTGTTTTTT
CASSPGPYATGELFF
>TRBV7-2|-|-|TRBJ1-1
TGTGCCAGCAGCTTCGCGCTCGAAGGCCCTGAAGCTTTCTTT
CASSFALEGPEAFF
>TRBV5-5|-|-|TRBJ1-6
TGTGCCAGCAGCTTGGCGGGAAGCGGTAATTCACCCCTCCACTTT
CASSLAGSGNSPLHF
>TRBV10-3|TRBD1|-|TRBJ1-1
TGTGCCATCAGTAGGACAGGGATGACTGAAGCTTTCTTT
CAISRTGMTEAFF
>TRBV2|-|-|TRBJ2-4
TGTGCCAGCAGTGCACTTGGGAGGGTGACAGGACTTCTAGCCAAAAACATTCAGTACTTC
CASSALGRVTGLLAKNIQYF
>TRBV7-6|-|once|TRBJ2-3
TGTGCCAGCAGCTTAGGAAGGGGAGATACGCAGTATTTT
CASSLGRGDTQYF
>TRBV4-3|TRBD2|-|TRBJ2-1
TGCGCCAGCAGCCAAGGGGGGGGACTAGCGGGAGTGGTCAATGAGCAGTTCTTC
CASSQGGGLAGVVNEQFF
>TRBV4-3|TRBD1|-|TRBJ1-2
TGCGCCAGCAGCCAAGCACCTGACAGGGCATGGAAGGGCTACACCTTC
CASSQAPDRAWKGYTF
>TRBV10-1|-|-|TRBJ2-7
TGCGCCAGCAGTGAGTCTGTGGGGGAGCAGTACTTC
CASSESVGEQYF
>TRBV20-1|-|-|TRBJ2-7
TGCAGTGCCTTTCGGCTCTACGAGCAGTACTTC
CSAFRLYEQYF
>TRBV7-6|-|-|TRBJ1-5
TGTGCCAGCAGCTTACATGAGGGTCAGCCCCAGCATTTT
CASSLHEGQPQHF
>TRBV7-6|-|-|TRBJ2-6
TGTGCCAGCAGACTACAGGACTCTGGGGCCAACGTCCTGACTTTC
CASRLQDSGANVLTF
>TRBV28|-|few|TRBJ1-2
TGTGCCAGCAGTTTTCCCGGGATCGGGGGAGGCTACACCTTC
CASSFPGIGGGYTF
>TRBV29-1|TRBD1|-|TRBJ1-1
TGCAGCGTTTCCGGGACAGGGCCCGGAGAAGCTTTCTTT
CSVSGTGPGEAFF
>TRBV4-1|-|-|TRBJ2-7
TGCGCCAGCAGCCAAGGCCCCCCGGGACTTCTCGATCCCTACGAGCAGTACTTC
CASSQGPPGLLDPYEQYF
>TRBV7-2|-|-|TRBJ1-6
TGTGCCAGCAGCTTAGGAAATTCACCCCTCCACTTT
CASSLGNSPLHF